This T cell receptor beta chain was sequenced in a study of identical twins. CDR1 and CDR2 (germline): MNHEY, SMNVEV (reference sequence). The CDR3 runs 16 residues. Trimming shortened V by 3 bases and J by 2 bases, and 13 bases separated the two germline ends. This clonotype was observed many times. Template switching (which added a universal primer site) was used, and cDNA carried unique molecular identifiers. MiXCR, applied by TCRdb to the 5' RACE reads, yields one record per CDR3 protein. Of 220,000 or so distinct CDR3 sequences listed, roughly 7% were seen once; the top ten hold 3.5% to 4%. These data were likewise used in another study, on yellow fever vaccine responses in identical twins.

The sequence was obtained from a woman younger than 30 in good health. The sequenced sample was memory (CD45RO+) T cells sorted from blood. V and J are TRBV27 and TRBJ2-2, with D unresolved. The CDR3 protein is CASSLSHSINTGELFF. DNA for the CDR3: TGTGCCAGCAGTTTGAGCCACTCGATTAACACCGGGGAGCTGTTTTTT.